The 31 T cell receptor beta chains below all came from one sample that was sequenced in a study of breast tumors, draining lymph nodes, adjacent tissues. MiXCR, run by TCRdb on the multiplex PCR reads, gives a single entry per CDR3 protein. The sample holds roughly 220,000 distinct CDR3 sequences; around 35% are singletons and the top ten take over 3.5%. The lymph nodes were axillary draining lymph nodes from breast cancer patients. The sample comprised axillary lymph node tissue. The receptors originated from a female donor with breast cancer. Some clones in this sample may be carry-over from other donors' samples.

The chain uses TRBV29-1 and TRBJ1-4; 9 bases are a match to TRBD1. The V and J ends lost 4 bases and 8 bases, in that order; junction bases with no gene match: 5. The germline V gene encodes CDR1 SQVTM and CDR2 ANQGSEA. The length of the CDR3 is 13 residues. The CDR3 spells CSVATGGREKLFF. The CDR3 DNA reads TGCAGCGTTGCGACAGGGGGGCGGGAAAAACTGTTTTTT. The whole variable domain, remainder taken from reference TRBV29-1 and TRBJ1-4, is SAVISQKPSRDICQRGTSLTIQCQVDSQVTMMFWYRQQPGQSLTLIATANQGSEATYESGFVIDKFPISRPNLTFSTLTVSNMSPEDSSIYLCSVATGGREKLFFGSGTQLSVL.

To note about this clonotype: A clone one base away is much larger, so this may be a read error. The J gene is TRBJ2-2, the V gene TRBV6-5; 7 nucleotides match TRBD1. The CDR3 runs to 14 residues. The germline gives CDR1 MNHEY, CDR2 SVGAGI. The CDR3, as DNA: TGTGCCAGCAAGCGACAGGGTGGTCACGGGGAGCTGGTTTTT. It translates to CASKRQGGHGELVF.

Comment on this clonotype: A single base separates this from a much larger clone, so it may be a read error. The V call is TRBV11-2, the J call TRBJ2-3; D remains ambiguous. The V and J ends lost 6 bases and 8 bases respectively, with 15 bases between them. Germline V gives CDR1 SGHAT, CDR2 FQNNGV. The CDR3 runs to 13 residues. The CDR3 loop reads CASRESLQVTQYF. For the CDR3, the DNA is TGTGCCAGCAGAGAGAGCTTGCAGGTTACGCAGTATTTT.

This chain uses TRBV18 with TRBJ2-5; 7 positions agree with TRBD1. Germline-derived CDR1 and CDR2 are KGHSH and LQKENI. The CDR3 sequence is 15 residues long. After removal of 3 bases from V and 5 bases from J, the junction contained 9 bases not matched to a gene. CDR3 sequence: CASSPRKQGQETQYF. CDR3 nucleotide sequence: TGTGCCAGCTCACCGAGAAAACAGGGGCAGGAGACCCAGTACTTC. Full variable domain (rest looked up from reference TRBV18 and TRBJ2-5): NAGVMQNPRHLVRRRGQEARLRCSPMKGHSHVYWYRQLPEEGLKFMVYLQKENIIDESGMPKERFSAEFPKEGPSILRIQQVVRGDSAAYFCASSPRKQGQETQYFGPGTRLLVL.

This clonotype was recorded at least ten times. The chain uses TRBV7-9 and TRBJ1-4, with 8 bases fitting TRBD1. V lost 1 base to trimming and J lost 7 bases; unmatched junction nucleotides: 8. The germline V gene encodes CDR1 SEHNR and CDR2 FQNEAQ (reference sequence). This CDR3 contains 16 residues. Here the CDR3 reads CASSLVLVQGGEKLFF. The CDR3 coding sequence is TGTGCCAGCAGCTTAGTTTTGGTACAGGGGGGTGAAAAACTGTTTTTT.

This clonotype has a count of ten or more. CDR3 protein: CASSQDLLGLPDNYGYTF. CDR3 sequence (DNA): TGTGCCAGCAGCCAAGACTTACTAGGACTGCCGGATAACTATGGCTACACCTTC. This rearrangement joins TRBV3-1 to TRBJ1-2; D not resolved. The germline V gene has CDR1 LGHDT and CDR2 YNNKEL (reference sequence). Trimming took 0 bases from V and 1 from J, leaving 18 bases between them. The CDR3 sequence is 18 residues long.

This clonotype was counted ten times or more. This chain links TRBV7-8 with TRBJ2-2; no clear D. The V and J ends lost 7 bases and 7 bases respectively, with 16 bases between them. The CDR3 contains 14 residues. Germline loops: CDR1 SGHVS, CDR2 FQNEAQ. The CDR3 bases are TGTGCCAGCACCACCTTGGAAAACGGCGGGGAGCTGTTTTTT. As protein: CASTTLENGGELFF.

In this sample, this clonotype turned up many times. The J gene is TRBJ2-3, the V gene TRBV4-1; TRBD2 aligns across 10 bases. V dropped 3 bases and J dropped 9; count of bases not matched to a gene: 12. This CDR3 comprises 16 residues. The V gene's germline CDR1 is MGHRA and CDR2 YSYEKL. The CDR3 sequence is CASSQGRAGGRKTQYF. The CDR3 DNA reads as TGCGCCAGCAGCCAGGGGAGAGCGGGAGGGCGTAAGACGCAGTATTTT.

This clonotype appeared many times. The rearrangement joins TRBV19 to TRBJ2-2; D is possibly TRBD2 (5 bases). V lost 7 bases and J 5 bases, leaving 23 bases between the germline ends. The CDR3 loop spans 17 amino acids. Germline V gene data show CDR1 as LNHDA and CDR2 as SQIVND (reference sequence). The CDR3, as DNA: TGTGCCAGTAATGTGAGGGATCGCCCTGGTTTGACCGGGGAGCTGTTTTTT. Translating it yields CASNVRDRPGLTGELFF.

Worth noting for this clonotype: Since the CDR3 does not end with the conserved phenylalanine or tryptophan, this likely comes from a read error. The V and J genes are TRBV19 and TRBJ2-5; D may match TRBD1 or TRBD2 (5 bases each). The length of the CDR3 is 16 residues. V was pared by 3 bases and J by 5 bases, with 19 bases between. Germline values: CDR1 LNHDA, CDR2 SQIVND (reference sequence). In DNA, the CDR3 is TGTGCCAGTAGTATCGATGGTCAGGGACGGGTGGAGACCCAGTACTCC. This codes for CASSIDGQGRVETQYS.

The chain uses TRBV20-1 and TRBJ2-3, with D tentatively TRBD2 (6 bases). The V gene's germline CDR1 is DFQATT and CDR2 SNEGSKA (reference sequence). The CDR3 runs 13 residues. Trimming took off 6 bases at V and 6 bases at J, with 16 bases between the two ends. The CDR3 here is CSARVGGRDTQYF. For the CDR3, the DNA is TGCAGTGCCCGAGTCGGGGGACGGGATACGCAGTATTTT.

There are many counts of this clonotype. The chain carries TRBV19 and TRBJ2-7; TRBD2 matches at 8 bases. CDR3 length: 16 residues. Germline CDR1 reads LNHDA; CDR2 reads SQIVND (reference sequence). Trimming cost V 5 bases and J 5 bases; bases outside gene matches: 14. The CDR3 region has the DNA TGTGCCAGTAGTTCGTCCACCGGGACTAGGTGGAACGAGCAGTACTTC. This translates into CASSSSTGTRWNEQYF.

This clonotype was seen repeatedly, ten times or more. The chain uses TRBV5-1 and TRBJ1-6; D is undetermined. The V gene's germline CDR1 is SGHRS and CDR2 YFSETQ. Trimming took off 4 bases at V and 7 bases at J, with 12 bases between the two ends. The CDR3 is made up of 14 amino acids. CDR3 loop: CASSTTVGNSPLHF. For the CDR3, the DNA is TGCGCCAGCAGCACAACCGTTGGGAATTCACCCCTCCACTTT. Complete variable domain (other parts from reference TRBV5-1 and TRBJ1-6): KAGVTQTPRYLIKTRGQQVTLSCSPISGHRSVSWYQQTPGQGLQFLFEYFSETQRNKGNFPGRFSGRQFSNSRSEMNVSTLELGDSALYLCASSTTVGNSPLHFGNGTRLTVT.

CDR3 residues: CASSEGRGSSYEQYF. In DNA, the CDR3 is TGTGCCAGCAGTGAGGGGCGAGGGTCGTCCTACGAGCAGTACTTC. The rearrangement uses TRBV2 and TRBJ2-7, with D perhaps TRBD1 or TRBD2 (5 bases each). The V end was cut by 3 bases, the J end by 1 base, with 13 bases between. The CDR3 spans 15 residues. Per the germline V gene, CDR1 is SNHLY and CDR2 is FYNNEI.

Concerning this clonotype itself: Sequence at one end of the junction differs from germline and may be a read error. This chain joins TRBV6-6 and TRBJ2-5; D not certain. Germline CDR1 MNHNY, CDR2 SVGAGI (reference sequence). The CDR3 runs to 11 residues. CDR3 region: CASSHSGPQYF. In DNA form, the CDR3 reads TGTGCCAGCAGTCACTCAGGCCCCCAGTACTTC.

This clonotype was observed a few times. This CDR3 is CSVEEFQVPASADGYTF. CDR3 sequence (DNA): TGCAGCGTTGAAGAATTCCAGGTCCCCGCCAGTGCGGATGGCTACACCTTC. V usage is TRBV29-1 and J usage is TRBJ1-2; D unresolved. This CDR3 has 17 amino acids. Per germline, CDR1 SQVTM and CDR2 ANQGSEA. Trimming pared 0 bases from V and 6 bases from J, leaving 23 bases between.

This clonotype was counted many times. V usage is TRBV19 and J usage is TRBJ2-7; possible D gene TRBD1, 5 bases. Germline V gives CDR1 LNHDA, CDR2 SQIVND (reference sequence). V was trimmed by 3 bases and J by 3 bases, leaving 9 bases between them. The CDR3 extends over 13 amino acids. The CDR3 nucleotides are TGTGCCAGTAGTATTAGTAGGGGCTACGAGCAGTACTTC. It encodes CASSISRGYEQYF.

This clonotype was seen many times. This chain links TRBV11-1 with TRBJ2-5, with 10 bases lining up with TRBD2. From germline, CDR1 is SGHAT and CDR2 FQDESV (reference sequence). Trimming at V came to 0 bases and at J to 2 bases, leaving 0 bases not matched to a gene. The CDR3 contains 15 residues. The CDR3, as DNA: TGTGCCAGCAGCTTAGCGGGACTAGCGCAAGAGACCCAGTACTTC. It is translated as CASSLAGLAQETQYF.

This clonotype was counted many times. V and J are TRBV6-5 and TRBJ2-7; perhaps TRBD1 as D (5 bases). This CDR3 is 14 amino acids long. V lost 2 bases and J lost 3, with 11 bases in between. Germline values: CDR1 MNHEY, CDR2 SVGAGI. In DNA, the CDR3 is TGTGCCAGCAGTTACAGGTCCAGGGACTACGAGCAGTACTTC. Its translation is CASSYRSRDYEQYF.

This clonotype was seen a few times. CDR3 coding DNA: TGTGCCAGCAGCCCAGACGGATACTATGGCTACACCTTC. As protein: CASSPDGYYGYTF. This rearrangement joins TRBV6-1 to TRBJ1-2; D is uncertain. Germline V gives CDR1 MNHNS, CDR2 SASEGT. Trimming shortened V by 6 bases and J by 3 bases, and 11 bases separated the two germline ends. The CDR3 loop spans 13 amino acids.

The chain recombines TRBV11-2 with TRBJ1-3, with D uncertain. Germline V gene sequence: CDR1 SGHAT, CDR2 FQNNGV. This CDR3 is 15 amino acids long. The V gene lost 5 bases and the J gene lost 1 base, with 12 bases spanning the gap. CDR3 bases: TGTGCCAGCAGCCCTGGCTCTTATTCTGGAAACACCATATATTTT. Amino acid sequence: CASSPGSYSGNTIYF.

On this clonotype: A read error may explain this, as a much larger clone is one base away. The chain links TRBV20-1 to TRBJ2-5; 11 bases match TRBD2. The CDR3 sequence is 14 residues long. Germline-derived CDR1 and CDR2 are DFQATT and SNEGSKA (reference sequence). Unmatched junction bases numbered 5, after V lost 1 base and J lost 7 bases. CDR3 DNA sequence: TGCAGTGCTAGAGTAGCGGGGGGGGCGGCGACCCAGTACTTC. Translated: CSARVAGGAATQYF.

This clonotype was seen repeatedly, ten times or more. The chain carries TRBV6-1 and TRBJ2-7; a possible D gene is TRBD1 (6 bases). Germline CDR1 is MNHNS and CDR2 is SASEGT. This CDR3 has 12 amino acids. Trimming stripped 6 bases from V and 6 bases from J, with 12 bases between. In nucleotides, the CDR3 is TGTGCCAGCAGGGCCCTCAGGGGCGAGCAGTACTTC. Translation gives CASRALRGEQYF.

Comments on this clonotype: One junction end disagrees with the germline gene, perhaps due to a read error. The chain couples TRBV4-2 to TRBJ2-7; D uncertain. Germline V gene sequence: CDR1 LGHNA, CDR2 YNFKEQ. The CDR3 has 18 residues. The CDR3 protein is CTSSQLQSNYGLTYEQYF. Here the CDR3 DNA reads TGTACCAGCAGCCAACTACAGTCTAACTATGGGTTAACCTACGAGCAGTACTTC.

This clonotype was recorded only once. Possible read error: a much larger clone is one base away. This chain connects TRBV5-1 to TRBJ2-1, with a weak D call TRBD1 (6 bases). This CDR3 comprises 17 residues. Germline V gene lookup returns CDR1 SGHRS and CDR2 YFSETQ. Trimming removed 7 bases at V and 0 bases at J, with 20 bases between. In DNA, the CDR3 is TGCGCCAGCGGCAACACTGCAGGGGCTAGCTCCTACAATGAGCAGTTCTTC. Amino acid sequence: CASGNTAGASSYNEQFF.

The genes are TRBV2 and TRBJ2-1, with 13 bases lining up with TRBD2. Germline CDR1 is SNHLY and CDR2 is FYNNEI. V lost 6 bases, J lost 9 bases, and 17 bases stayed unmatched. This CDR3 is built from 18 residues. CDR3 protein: CASSGQVGLAGEGAEQFF. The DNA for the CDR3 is TGTGCCAGCAGCGGACAGGTCGGACTAGCGGGAGAAGGAGCTGAGCAGTTCTTC. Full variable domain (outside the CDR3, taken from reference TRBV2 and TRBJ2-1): EPEVTQTPSHQVTQMGQEVILRCVPISNHLYFYWYRQILGQKVEFLVSFYNNEISEKSEIFDDQFSVERPDGSNFTLKIRSTKLEDSAMYFCASSGQVGLAGEGAEQFFGPGTRLTVL.

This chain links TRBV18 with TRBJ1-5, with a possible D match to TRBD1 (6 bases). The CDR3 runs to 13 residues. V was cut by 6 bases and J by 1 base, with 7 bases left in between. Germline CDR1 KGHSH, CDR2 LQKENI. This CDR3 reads CASSGQSNQPQHF. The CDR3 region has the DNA TGTGCCAGCTCCGGACAGAGCAATCAGCCCCAGCATTTT.

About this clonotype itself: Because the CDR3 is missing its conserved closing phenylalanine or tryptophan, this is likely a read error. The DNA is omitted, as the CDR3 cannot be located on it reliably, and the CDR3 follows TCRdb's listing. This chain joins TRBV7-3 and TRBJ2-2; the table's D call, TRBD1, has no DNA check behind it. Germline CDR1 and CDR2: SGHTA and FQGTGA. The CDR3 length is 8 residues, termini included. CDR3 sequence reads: CASSTRTE.

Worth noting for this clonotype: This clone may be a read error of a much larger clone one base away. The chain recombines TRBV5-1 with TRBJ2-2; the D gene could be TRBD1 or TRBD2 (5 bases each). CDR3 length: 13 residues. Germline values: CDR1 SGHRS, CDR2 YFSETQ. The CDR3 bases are TGCGCCAGCAGCTCGGACGGAGCCGGGGACCTGTTTTTT. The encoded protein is CASSSDGAGDLFF. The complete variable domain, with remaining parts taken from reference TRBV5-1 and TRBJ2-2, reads KAGVTQTPRYLIKTRGQQVTLSCSPISGHRSVSWYQQTPGQGLQFLFEYFSETQRNKGNFPGRFSGRQFSNSRSEMNVSTLELGDSALYLCASSSDGAGDLFFGEGSRLTVL.

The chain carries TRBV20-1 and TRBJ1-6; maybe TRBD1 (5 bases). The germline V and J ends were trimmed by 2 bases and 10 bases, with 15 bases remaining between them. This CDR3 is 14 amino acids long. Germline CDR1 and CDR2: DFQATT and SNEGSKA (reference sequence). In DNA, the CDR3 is TGCAGTGCTAGACGCTCGAGGGGTGCGTCACCCCTCCACTTT. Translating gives CSARRSRGASPLHF.

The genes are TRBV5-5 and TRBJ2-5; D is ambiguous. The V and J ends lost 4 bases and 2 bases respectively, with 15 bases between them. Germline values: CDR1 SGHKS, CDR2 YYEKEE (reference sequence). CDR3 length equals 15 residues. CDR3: CASSRSDTRQETQYF. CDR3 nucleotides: TGTGCCAGCAGCCGAAGTGACACCAGACAAGAGACCCAGTACTTC.